What follows describes a single T cell receptor beta chain. The target of this receptor is not known. No per-base quality is available; no much larger clone lies one base away. A single peripheral blood draw of about 120 mL on average was collected from each donor into heparinised tubes. Using a panel that included CD45RO, CCR7, CD25, CD127, CD95 and CD27, naive, central memory, regulatory and stem cell-like memory CD4+ T cells were sorted on a BD FACSAria II. A purity above 98% was achieved for all sorted populations. PBMCs were isolated immediately by Lymphoprep density gradient centrifugation and stained directly without culture. Samples were stained and sorted in pairs, with one healthy donor and one patient per experiment, so that batch effects were minimized. The data originate from a study of beta chain features in type 1 diabetes listed by TCRdb under 2018. Turning to the overall study: Patients and healthy donors did not differ in mean age, gender distribution, total cell number or subset yield. Across all samples, about 110 million sorted cells were examined, and cell number per subset correlated strongly with RNA yield. In the study, TCRB repertoires of sorted circulating CD4+ T cell subsets from recently diagnosed type 1 diabetes patients were compared with those of matched healthy donors. Regulatory and stem cell-like memory subsets were obtained from only 8 patients and roughly 8 healthy donors, while naive and central memory subsets were obtained from all 30 or so donors. Findings and caveats that apply to the study as a whole: Because small numbers of individuals were included in the HLA sub-analyses, any influence of HLA type on TCRB rearrangement was left unresolved. Because cDNA was sequenced instead of genomic DNA, highly expressing activated cells could be over-represented, though the groups showed no difference in activation or CD3 levels. A moderate but significant shortening of TCRB CDR3 length was observed in type 1 diabetes patients in all four CD4+ subsets. PCR may preferentially amplify shorter templates, but because patient and control samples were amplified and corrected together, any resulting skew would affect both groups equally. Naive, central memory and regulatory TCRB repertoires appeared to be more alike among patients than among healthy donors. At VDJ recombination sites, patients with type 1 diabetes made fewer insertions and deleted more nucleotides, a pattern implying thymic rearrangement abnormalities.

Including the terminal cysteine and phenylalanine, the CDR3 comprises 14 residues. The sequence is cut down to CDR3 DNA, 42 bases in frame from base 1. CDR1 and CDR2 are drawn from the germline V gene (reference sequence): GTSNPN, SVGIG. V loses 3 bases, J loses 9 bases, and the germline ends lie 18 bases apart. The High Capacity cDNA Reverse Transcription Kit was used to reverse transcribe all of the isolated RNA, meaning that expressed TCRB transcripts were what got sequenced. Deep immunoSEQ sequencing was performed on naive, central memory and regulatory T cell samples, with an average of roughly 3.3 million total reads per sample. Sorted cells were lysed in RLT buffer and RNA was extracted with DNase-treated RNeasy Micro or Mini kits, depending on cell number. To prevent cross-contamination, every cell subset was processed on its own, while patient and healthy donor samples were processed together. The immunoSEQ multiplex PCR was used to amplify TCRB sequences from cDNA, generating 87-bp fragments that spanned the CDR3 region. Sequencing of the amplicons was done on the Illumina HiSeq platform. In the original analysis: Synthetic template baselines were used to correct PCR bias computationally, reads within Hamming distance 2 were collapsed together, and singletons that could not be merged were discarded. By aligning reads against IMGT, V, D and J genes, CDR3 length, and insertions or deletions at six rearrangement sites were assigned. Clonotype counts were normalized to sorted cell number within each subset before computing true diversity and Gini coefficients with the tcR R package. The overlap coefficient, calculated on TCRB nucleotide sequences, was used to measure repertoire sharing. Not all clones reach the TCRdb copy of this immuneACCESS table, which keeps in-frame sequences only. Checked studies attribute under half of the gap to unresolved V genes and leave the rest unexplained. The V and J calls and clone size are taken from that table; D and trimming were inferred from the DNA. The sample table holds some 150,000 clones, of which around 10% were seen once. Together, the top ten hold about 2.1% of the sample.

This TCR was sampled from a man between 18 and 35 years old in good health. The sequenced sample was central memory CD4+ T cells from blood. The chain couples TRBV30 to TRBJ2-1; TRBD1 might be the D gene, on 5 matching bases. CDR3 loop: CAWRVTRQRTEQFF. In nucleotides, the sequence is TGTGCCTGGAGGGTAACGAGACAGAGGACTGAGCAGTTCTTC.